This TCR beta chain was identified in a study of graft-versus-host responses after intestinal transplantation. Of note for this clone: Its antigen is not identified.

Measured with immunoSEQ multiplex PCR; TCRdb has only the in-frame clones, and not every one. Of 80,000 to 95,000 clones listed, roughly 90% were seen once; the top ten hold 0.28%. The sequences come from unstimulated CD4+ T cells sorted from spleen or lymph node cells, collected before transplant. This TCR derives from a human donor who was the organ donor for an intestinal transplant.

The CDR3: CASSRGGTGVLYGYTF. The CDR3 DNA reads TGTGCCAGCAGCAGGGGTGGGACAGGCGTTCTCTATGGCTACACCTTC. The chain links TRBV28 to TRBJ1-2, with 8 bases aligning to TRBD1. The CDR3 has 16 amino acids. The V and J ends lost 6 bases and 4 bases, in that order; junction bases with no gene match: 13. CDR1 is MDHEN and CDR2 is SYDVKM in the germline V gene.